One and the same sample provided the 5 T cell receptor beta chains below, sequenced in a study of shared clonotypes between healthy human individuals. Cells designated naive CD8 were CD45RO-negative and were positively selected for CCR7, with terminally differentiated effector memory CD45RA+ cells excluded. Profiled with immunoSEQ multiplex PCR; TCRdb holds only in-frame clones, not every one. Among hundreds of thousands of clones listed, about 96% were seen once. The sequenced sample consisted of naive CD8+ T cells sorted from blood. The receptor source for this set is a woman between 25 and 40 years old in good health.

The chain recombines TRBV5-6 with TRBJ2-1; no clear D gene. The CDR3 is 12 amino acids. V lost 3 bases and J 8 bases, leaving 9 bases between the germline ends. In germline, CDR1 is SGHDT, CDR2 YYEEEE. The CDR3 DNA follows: TGTGCCAGCAGCTCCCCCTTTCATGAGCAGTTCTTC. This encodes CASSSPFHEQFF.

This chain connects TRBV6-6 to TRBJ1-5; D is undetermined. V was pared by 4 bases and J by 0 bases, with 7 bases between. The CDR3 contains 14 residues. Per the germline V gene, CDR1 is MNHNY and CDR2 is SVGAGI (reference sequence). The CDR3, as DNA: TGTGCCAGCAGTTCGGGTGATAGCAATCAGCCCCAGCATTTT. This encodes CASSSGDSNQPQHF.

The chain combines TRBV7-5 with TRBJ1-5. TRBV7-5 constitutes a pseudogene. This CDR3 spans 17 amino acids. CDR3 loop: CVRSPKGGTDSNQPQHF. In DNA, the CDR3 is TGTGTCAGAAGCCCAAAGGGTGGAACCGATAGCAATCAGCCCCAGCATTTT.

The CDR3 reads CSVEDRLTGELFF. CDR3 coding DNA: TGCAGCGTTGAAGATAGACTGACCGGGGAGCTGTTTTTT. The chain recombines TRBV29-1 with TRBJ2-2, with no clear D. This CDR3 is 13 amino acids long. Trimming stripped 0 bases from V and 5 bases from J, with 7 bases between. CDR1 is SQVTM, CDR2 ANQGSEA, per germline.

The CDR3 is CASSPGPEADTQYF. The DNA for the CDR3 is TGCGCCAGCAGCCCGGGACCAGAGGCAGATACGCAGTATTTT. V gene TRBV4-1 combines with J gene TRBJ2-3; D may be TRBD1 or TRBD2 (5 bases each). V was shortened by 4 bases and J by 4 bases, with 12 bases between the two germline ends. CDR1 is MGHRA and CDR2 is YSYEKL in the germline V gene. The CDR3 runs 14 residues.